Listed here are 30 T cell receptor beta chains from one sample, sequenced in a study of early T cells in non-severe SARS-CoV-2 infection. TCRdb re-called the 5' RACE reads with MiXCR, one entry per CDR3 protein. The sample consists of 25,000 to 30,000 distinct CDR3 sequences, more than 4.5% of them appearing once. The sample consisted of whole blood. The receptor source for this set is an adult who was a healthcare worker with PCR-confirmed SARS-CoV-2 infection or an uninfected control (not recorded which).

This clonotype has only a few counts. The chain couples TRBV28 to TRBJ2-1, with D unresolved. Germline lookup yields CDR1 MDHEN and CDR2 SYDVKM. The CDR3 runs 13 residues. V was trimmed by 3 bases and J by 6 bases, leaving 9 bases between them. CDR3 sequence (DNA): TGTGCCAGCAGTTTGGGTAGATCCAATGAGCAGTTCTTC. Translating it yields CASSLGRSNEQFF.

As concerns this clonotype: This could be a read error, since a much larger clone is one nucleotide away. The chain links TRBV7-2 to TRBJ2-3; TRBD2 might be the D (6 bases). Germline values: CDR1 SGHTA, CDR2 FQGNSA. The CDR3 totals 14 residues. The CDR3 DNA reads as TGTGTCAGCAGCTTATTGGGGGAGGTAGATACGCAGTATTTT. It yields the protein CVSSLLGEVDTQYF.

The sample holds many counts of this clonotype. The V and J genes are TRBV7-2 and TRBJ2-1; weak D call: TRBD2 (6 bases). CDR1 SGHTA and CDR2 FQGNSA come from the germline V gene. The V end lost 1 base, the J end lost 2 bases, and 12 bases lay between the germline ends. CDR3 length: 16 residues. The CDR3 coding sequence is TGTGCCAGCAGCTTAGTGGCGGGGAATACCTACAATGAGCAGTTCTTC. This codes for CASSLVAGNTYNEQFF.

This clonotype was counted many times. The V and J genes are TRBV20-1 and TRBJ2-4, with 9 bases lining up with TRBD2. Germline V gene data show CDR1 as DFQATT and CDR2 as SNEGSKA (reference sequence). CDR3 length: 18 amino acids. V was pared by 2 bases and J by 5 bases, with 16 bases of the junction left unmatched. The CDR3 reads CSARPWGASGVLQNIQYF. CDR3 coding DNA: TGCAGTGCTAGACCCTGGGGAGCTAGCGGGGTTTTGCAAAACATTCAGTACTTC.

This clonotype has only a few counts. The rearrangement links TRBV29-1 to TRBJ2-7, with TRBD1 matching 8 bases. This CDR3 is built from 12 residues. The germline V gene encodes CDR1 SQVTM and CDR2 ANQGSEA. V shed 4 bases, J shed 5 bases, and the junction held 4 bases outside the gene matches. CDR3 loop: CSVGDRGDEQYF. For the CDR3, the DNA is TGCAGCGTTGGCGACAGGGGAGACGAGCAGTACTTC.

This clonotype came up a few times. The chain combines TRBV7-2 with TRBJ2-3, with D possibly TRBD2 on 6 matching bases. Trimming removed 1 base at V and 2 bases at J, with 19 bases between. CDR1 SGHTA and CDR2 FQGNSA come from the germline V gene. This CDR3 has 18 amino acids. CDR3 amino acids: CASSLELATRPYTDTQYF. The CDR3 DNA reads TGTGCCAGCAGCTTAGAGCTAGCGACAAGACCTTACACAGATACGCAGTATTTT.

This clonotype came up many times. The V call is TRBV12-3 or TRBV12-4, the J call TRBJ1-1; D is ambiguous. V lost 5 bases and J 1 base, leaving 11 bases between the germline ends. The CDR3 is 14 residues long. Here the CDR3 DNA reads TGTGCCAGCAGTCTCGACACAACGAACACTGAAGCTTTCTTT. It yields the protein CASSLDTTNTEAFF.

This clonotype was detected only a few times. V and J are TRBV20-1 and TRBJ2-2; D might be TRBD2 (5 bases). Deletions cut 3 bases from V and 0 bases from J, with 8 bases between. The CDR3 totals 14 residues. Germline V gives CDR1 DFQATT, CDR2 SNEGSKA (reference sequence). CDR3 sequence (DNA): TGCAGTGCTAGGACGGGAACGAACACCGGGGAGCTGTTTTTT. Its protein is CSARTGTNTGELFF.

The chain combines TRBV6-5 with TRBJ2-1; the match to TRBD1 covers 7 bases. The CDR3 totals 18 residues. Germline values: CDR1 MNHEY, CDR2 SVGAGI. V was clipped by 0 bases and J by 0 bases; unmatched bases: 8. This CDR3 reads CASSYSKQTGNSYNEQFF. CDR3 nucleotides: TGTGCCAGCAGTTACTCCAAGCAGACAGGGAACTCCTACAATGAGCAGTTCTTC.

This clonotype occurred many times. The rearrangement joins TRBV5-6 to TRBJ1-2; 8 bases fit TRBD1. The junction had 10 bases not matched to a gene; V was cut back by 2 bases and J by 4 bases. The germline gives CDR1 SGHDT, CDR2 YYEEEE. The CDR3 runs 16 residues. Written as DNA, the CDR3 is TGTGCCAGCAGCTTCAACCCGGGACAGGTCGGCTATGGCTACACCTTC. It translates to CASSFNPGQVGYGYTF.

This clonotype was seen many times. The CDR3 reads CASSLSPSRNYEQYF. The CDR3 DNA follows: TGTGCCAGCAGTTTATCTCCCAGCAGAAACTACGAGCAGTACTTC. The V and J genes are TRBV27 and TRBJ2-7; D unresolved. Trimming pared 0 bases from V and 3 bases from J, leaving 12 bases between. Germline V gene data show CDR1 as MNHEY and CDR2 as SMNVEV (reference sequence). This CDR3 has 15 amino acids.

J is TRBJ2-5 and V is TRBV12-3 or TRBV12-4; a weak D match, TRBD2 (6 bases). The CDR3 sequence is 13 residues long. With 6 bases removed from V and 2 bases from J, the gap between germline ends came to 10 bases. The DNA of the CDR3 is TGTGCCAGCAGGCGGGACTCACAAGAGACCCAGTACTTC. It translates to CASRRDSQETQYF.

This clonotype was observed many times. This chain links TRBV11-2 with TRBJ2-3, with D perhaps being TRBD1 or TRBD2 (6 bases each). The CDR3 runs 17 residues. Germline values: CDR1 SGHAT, CDR2 FQNNGV. V was trimmed by 2 bases and J by 6 bases, leaving 21 bases between them. The CDR3 DNA sequence: TGTGCCAGCAGCTTATGGGGGGCGGATTCCGACCGCGATACGCAGTATTTT. Translation gives CASSLWGADSDRDTQYF.

This clonotype was recorded at least ten times. The rearrangement joins TRBV24-1 to TRBJ2-1; TRBD2 matches 11 bases. The CDR3 is 14 residues long. Germline V gene lookup returns CDR1 KGHDR and CDR2 SFDVKD. With V trimmed by 9 bases and J by 6 bases, 6 bases remained unmatched. Written as DNA, the CDR3 is TGTGCCACCGAGACTAGCGGGGATATCAATGAGCAGTTCTTC. Translated, it gives CATETSGDINEQFF.

This clonotype was observed many times. The V gene is TRBV6-5, the J gene TRBJ1-1, with D perhaps matching TRBD1 (6 bases). Germline V gene lookup returns CDR1 MNHEY and CDR2 SVGAGI. The V and J ends lost 3 bases and 1 base respectively, with 15 bases between them. This CDR3 is 16 amino acids long. As DNA, the CDR3 is TGTGCCAGCAGTTATGGGGGGGCGGAGGGGAACACTGAAGCTTTCTTT. Protein product: CASSYGGAEGNTEAFF.

J is TRBJ2-1 and V is TRBV12-3 or TRBV12-4; D might be TRBD1 (5 bases). The CDR3 consists of 13 residues. V was shortened by 6 bases and J by 10 bases, with 16 bases between the two germline ends. The chain's CDR3 is CASSLQQDVEQFF. The CDR3 DNA is TGTGCCAGCAGCCTCCAACAGGACGTGGAGCAGTTCTTC.

The table lists this clonotype with many counts. The gene calls are TRBV25-1 and TRBJ1-4, with 11 bases fitting TRBD1. The CDR3 is 15 amino acids. In germline, CDR1 is MGHDK, CDR2 SYGVNS. J lost 7 bases, V lost 3 bases, and 4 bases had no gene match. Here the CDR3 DNA reads TGTGCCAGCAGTGAGAGGACAGGGGGCGGTGAAAAACTGTTTTTT. Translating it yields CASSERTGGGEKLFF.

This clonotype was found many times. The chain is built from TRBV20-1 and TRBJ1-3; no clear D. V lost 0 bases and J 8 bases, leaving 5 bases between the germline ends. This CDR3 spans 11 amino acids. Germline values: CDR1 DFQATT, CDR2 SNEGSKA (reference sequence). The CDR3 loop is CSAREADTIYF. DNA of the CDR3: TGCAGTGCTAGAGAAGCGGACACCATATATTTT.

This clonotype has a count of ten or more. The chain is built from TRBV7-2 and TRBJ1-1; no definite D call. The CDR3 spans 15 residues. V gave up 3 bases and J gave up 0 bases, with 11 bases separating them. Per the germline V gene, CDR1 is SGHTA and CDR2 is FQGNSA. The CDR3 here is CASSFDYGMNTEAFF. The CDR3 bases are TGTGCCAGCAGCTTTGATTACGGCATGAACACTGAAGCTTTCTTT.

This clonotype is medium-sized (0.01 to 0.1%). CDR3 sequence (DNA): TGTGCCAGCAGTTTCGACAGGGGGAACTACGAGCAGTACTTC. Translation gives CASSFDRGNYEQYF. V gene TRBV12-3 or TRBV12-4 combines with J gene TRBJ2-7; 9 nucleotides align to TRBD1. The CDR3 consists of 14 residues. V gave up 3 bases and J gave up 3 bases; unmatched junction bases: 3.

The chain uses TRBV4-3 and TRBJ2-1; D is undetermined. Trimming pared 3 bases from V and 8 bases from J, leaving 17 bases between. The CDR3 length is 15 residues. The germline CDR1 and CDR2 sequences are LGHNA and YSLEER. CDR3 residues: CASSQSVRSVDEQFF. CDR3 coding DNA: TGCGCCAGCAGCCAGTCGGTCAGGTCAGTCGATGAGCAGTTCTTC.

The sample holds many counts of this clonotype. The chain joins TRBV7-6 to TRBJ2-5, with 9 positions matching TRBD1. V gave up 0 bases and J gave up 5 bases; unmatched junction bases: 7. The V gene's germline CDR1 is SGHVS and CDR2 FNYEAQ. The CDR3 consists of 16 residues. CDR3 bases: TGTGCCAGCAGCTTAGCTTCGGTTGGACAGGGGGAGACCCAGTACTTC. Protein sequence: CASSLASVGQGETQYF. Full variable domain (rest looked up from reference TRBV7-6 and TRBJ2-5): GAGVSQSPRYKVTKRGQDVALRCDPISGHVSLYWYRQALGQGPEFLTYFNYEAQQDKSGLPNDRFSAERPEGSISTLTIQRTEQRDSAMYRCASSLASVGQGETQYFGPGTRLLVL.

This clonotype came up many times. The chain is built from TRBV7-2 and TRBJ1-1; possibly TRBD1 for D (5 bases). In germline, CDR1 is SGHTA, CDR2 FQGNSA. Between the trimmed V and J ends, which lost 5 bases and 2 bases, there was a span of 15 bases. The CDR3 has 15 residues. The CDR3 spells CASSPEVRVNTEAFF. CDR3 in DNA: TGTGCCAGCAGCCCAGAGGTCAGGGTTAACACTGAAGCTTTCTTT.

This clonotype was seen a handful of times. This chain links TRBV7-9 with TRBJ1-1; D is perhaps TRBD1 (6 bases). The CDR3 covers 14 residues. Germline CDR1 and CDR2: SEHNR and FQNEAQ (reference sequence). Trimming took off 5 bases at V and 6 bases at J, with 16 bases between the two ends. The CDR3 sequence: CASSPSGGRAEAFF. The CDR3 nucleotides read TGTGCCAGCAGCCCCTCCGGGGGCAGGGCTGAAGCTTTCTTT.

This clonotype occurred many times. The chain uses TRBV27 and TRBJ1-5; D uncertain. The germline gives CDR1 MNHEY, CDR2 SMNVEV (reference sequence). Trimming took off 4 bases at V and 11 bases at J, with 18 bases between the two ends. This CDR3 has 14 amino acids. Here the CDR3 DNA reads TGTGCCAGCAGTTCCGGCCGAATCCGATCTGCCCAGCATTTT. It codes for CASSSGRIRSAQHF.

The rearrangement joins TRBV5-1 to TRBJ1-6, with TRBD1 as a possible D gene (5 bases). Between the trimmed V and J ends, which lost 4 bases and 8 bases, there was a span of 13 bases. The germline CDR1 and CDR2 sequences are SGHRS and YFSETQ. The CDR3 is 14 amino acids. For the CDR3, the DNA is TGCGCCAGCAGCCGAGGGGACGAAGATTCACCCCTCCACTTT. It is translated as CASSRGDEDSPLHF.

This clonotype has ten or more counts. V and J are TRBV6-6 and TRBJ2-3, with 9 bases that match TRBD2. J was trimmed by 0 bases and V by 4 bases; bases with no gene match: 11. Germline V lookup: CDR1 MNHNY, CDR2 SVGAGI (reference sequence). This CDR3 region has 18 residues. As DNA, the CDR3 is TGTGCCAGCAGTTTTACGACTAGCGGAATCTCTAGCACAGATACGCAGTATTTT. It is translated as CASSFTTSGISSTDTQYF.

The genes are TRBV7-2 and TRBJ2-7; 8 positions match TRBD2. V shed 5 bases, J shed 3 bases, and the junction held 21 bases outside the gene matches. This CDR3 has 19 amino acids. The V gene's germline CDR1 is SGHTA and CDR2 FQGNSA. The CDR3: CASSRSPGGLLGRYYEQYF. For the CDR3, the DNA is TGTGCCAGCAGCCGGTCCCCGGGGGGGCTCCTCGGAAGATACTACGAGCAGTACTTC.

This clonotype was counted between two and nine times. CDR3 sequence (DNA): TGTGCCAGCAAGGTAGCGGGATCCACAGATACGCAGTATTTT. Translating gives CASKVAGSTDTQYF. This chain uses TRBV2 with TRBJ2-3; 8 nucleotides match TRBD2. CDR1 and CDR2 (germline): SNHLY, FYNNEI. The CDR3 is 14 amino acids. The V gene end was trimmed by 7 bases and the J gene end by 2 bases; junction bases not matched to a gene: 5.

Many counts were recorded for this clonotype. Germline is not matched at one junction end, which may reflect a read error. This sequence joins TRBV5-5 and TRBJ1-3; no firm D call. The CDR3 totals 15 residues. In germline, CDR1 is SGHKS, CDR2 YYEKEE (reference sequence). CDR3 sequence (DNA): TGTGCCAGCAGCTTGCTCCCAAACTCTGAAAACACCATATATTTT. Its translation is CASSLLPNSENTIYF. The whole variable domain, filled in from reference TRBV5-5 and TRBJ1-3, reads DAGVTQSPTHLIKTRGQQVTLRCSPISGHKSVSWYQQVLGQGPQFIFQYYEKEERGRGNFPDRFSARQFPNYSSELNVNALLLGDSALYLCASSLLPNSENTIYFGEGSWLTVV.